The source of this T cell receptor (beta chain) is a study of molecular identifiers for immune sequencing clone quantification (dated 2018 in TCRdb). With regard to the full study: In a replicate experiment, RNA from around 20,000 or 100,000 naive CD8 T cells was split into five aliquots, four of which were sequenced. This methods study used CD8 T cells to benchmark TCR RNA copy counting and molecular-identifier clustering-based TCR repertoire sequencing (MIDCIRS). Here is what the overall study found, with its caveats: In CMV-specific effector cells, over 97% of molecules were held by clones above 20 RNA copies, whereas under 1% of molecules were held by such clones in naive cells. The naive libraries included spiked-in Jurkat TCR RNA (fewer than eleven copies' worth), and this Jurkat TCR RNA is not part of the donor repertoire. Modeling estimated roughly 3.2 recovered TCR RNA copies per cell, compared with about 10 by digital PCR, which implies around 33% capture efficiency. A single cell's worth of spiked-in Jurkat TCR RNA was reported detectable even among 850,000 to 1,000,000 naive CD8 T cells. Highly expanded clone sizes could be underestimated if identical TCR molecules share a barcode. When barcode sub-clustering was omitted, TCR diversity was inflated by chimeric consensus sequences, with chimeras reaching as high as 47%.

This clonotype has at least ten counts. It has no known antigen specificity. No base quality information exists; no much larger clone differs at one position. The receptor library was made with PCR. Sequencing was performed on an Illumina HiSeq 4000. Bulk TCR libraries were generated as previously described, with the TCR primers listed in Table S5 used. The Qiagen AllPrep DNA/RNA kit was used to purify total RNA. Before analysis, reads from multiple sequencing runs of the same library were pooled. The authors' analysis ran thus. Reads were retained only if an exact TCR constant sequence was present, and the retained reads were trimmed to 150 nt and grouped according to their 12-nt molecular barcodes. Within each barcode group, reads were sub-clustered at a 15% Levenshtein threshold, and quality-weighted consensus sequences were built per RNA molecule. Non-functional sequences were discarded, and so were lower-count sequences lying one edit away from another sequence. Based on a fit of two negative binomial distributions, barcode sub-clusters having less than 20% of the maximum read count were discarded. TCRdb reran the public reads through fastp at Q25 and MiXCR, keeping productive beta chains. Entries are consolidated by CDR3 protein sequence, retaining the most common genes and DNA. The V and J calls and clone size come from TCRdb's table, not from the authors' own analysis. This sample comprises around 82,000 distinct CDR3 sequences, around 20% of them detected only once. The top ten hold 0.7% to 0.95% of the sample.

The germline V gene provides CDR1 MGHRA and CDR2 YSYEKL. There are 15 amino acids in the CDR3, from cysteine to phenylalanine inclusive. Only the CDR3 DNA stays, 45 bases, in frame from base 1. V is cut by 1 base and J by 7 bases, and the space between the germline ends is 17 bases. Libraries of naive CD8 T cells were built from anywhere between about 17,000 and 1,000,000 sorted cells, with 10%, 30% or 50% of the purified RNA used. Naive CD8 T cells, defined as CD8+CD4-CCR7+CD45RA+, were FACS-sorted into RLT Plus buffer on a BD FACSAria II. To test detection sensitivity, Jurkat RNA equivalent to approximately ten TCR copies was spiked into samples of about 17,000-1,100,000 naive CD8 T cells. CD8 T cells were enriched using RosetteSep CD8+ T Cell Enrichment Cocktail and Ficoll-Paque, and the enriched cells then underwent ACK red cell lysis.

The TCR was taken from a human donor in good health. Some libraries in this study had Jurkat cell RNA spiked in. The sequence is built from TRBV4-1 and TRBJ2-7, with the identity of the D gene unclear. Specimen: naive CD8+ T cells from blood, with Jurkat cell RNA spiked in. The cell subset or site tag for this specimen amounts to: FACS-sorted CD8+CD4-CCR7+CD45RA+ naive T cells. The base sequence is TGCGCCAGCAGCCAAGCTTCGGACGACCGTCGGGAGCAGTACTTC. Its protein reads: CASSQASDDRREQYF.